A selection of T cell receptor beta chains follows, all from one sample in a study of blood T cell repertoires in COVID-19. Sequencing used immunoSEQ multiplex PCR; TCRdb keeps in-frame clones, though not all of them. The profile shows approximately 160,000 clones, roughly nine tenths of them singletons. Sample: peripheral blood. The receptor source for this set is a woman between 65 and 79 years old with acute or convalescent COVID-19. CDR3s leave out the opening cysteine and the closing phenylalanine or tryptophan.

V gene | CDR3 protein
TRBV7-2 | ASSSPPGGETQY
TRBV4-3 | ASSQDRVNTEAF
TRBV4-3 | ASSSHRGGPETQY
TRBV5-1 | ASQTDNPNTEAF
TRBV20-1 | SASLGGDGYT
TRBV6-6 | ASSGSPLLGTSNDGYT
TRBV19 | ASSNRVSYEQY
TRBV9 | ASSAQGTGNTEAF
TRBV5-1 | ASRLAVNTEAF
TRBV30 | AWSNGQGGHGYT